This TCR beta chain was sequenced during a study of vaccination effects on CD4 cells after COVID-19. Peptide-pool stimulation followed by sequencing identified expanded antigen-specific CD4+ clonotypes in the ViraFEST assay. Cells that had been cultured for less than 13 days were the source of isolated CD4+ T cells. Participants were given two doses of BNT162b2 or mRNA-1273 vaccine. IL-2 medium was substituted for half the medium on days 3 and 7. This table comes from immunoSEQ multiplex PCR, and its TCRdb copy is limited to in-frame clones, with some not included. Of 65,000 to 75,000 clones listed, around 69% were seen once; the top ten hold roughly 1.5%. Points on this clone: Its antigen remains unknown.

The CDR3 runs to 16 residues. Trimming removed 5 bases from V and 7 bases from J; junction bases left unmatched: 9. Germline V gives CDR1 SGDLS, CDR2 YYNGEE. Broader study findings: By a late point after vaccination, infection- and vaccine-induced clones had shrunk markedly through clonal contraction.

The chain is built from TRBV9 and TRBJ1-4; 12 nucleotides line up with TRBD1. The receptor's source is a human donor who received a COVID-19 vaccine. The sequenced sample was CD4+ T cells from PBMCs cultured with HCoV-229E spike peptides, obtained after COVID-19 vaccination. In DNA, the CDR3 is TGTGCCAGCAGTCAGGGGGACAGGGGGCGGGGTGAAAAACTGTTTTTT. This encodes CASSQGDRGRGEKLFF.